This passage covers 12 T cell receptor beta chains from one sample sequenced in a study of Graves' ophthalmopathy and Graves' hyperthyroidism. Beta-chain TCR CDR3 regions were amplified from RNA transcripts. First-round RT-PCR with HTBI primers preceded a second-round multiplex PCR. TCRdb reanalysed the multiplex PCR reads using MiXCR and keeps one entry per CDR3 protein. The sample records under 20,000 distinct CDR3 sequences, 46% being singletons. The sequenced sample consisted of peripheral blood. The receptors stem from a woman between 40 and 55 years old with stable Graves' hyperthyroidism.

This rearrangement joins TRBV5-8 to TRBJ1-2; 12 nucleotides line up with TRBD1. Losses at the gene ends were 2 bases for V and 7 bases for J; bases not matched to a gene: 6. From germline, CDR1 is SGHTS and CDR2 YDEGEE. This CDR3 is built from 15 residues. The CDR3 loop reads CASSFGTGGASGYTF. CDR3 nucleotides: TGTGCCAGCAGCTTCGGGACAGGGGGCGCGAGTGGCTACACCTTC.

Relative to its sample, this clonotype is medium-sized (0.01 to 0.1%). The rearrangement joins TRBV29-1 to TRBJ2-7; TRBD1 agrees at 7 bases. CDR1 is SQVTM, CDR2 ANQGSEA, per germline. The ends lost 4 bases at V and 3 bases at J; junction bases unmatched: 6. CDR3 length equals 13 residues. Here the CDR3 reads CSVASGQIYEQYF. The CDR3 nucleotides read TGCAGCGTTGCGTCGGGACAGATCTACGAGCAGTACTTC.

V gene TRBV7-2 combines with J gene TRBJ1-4, with D hard to call. The CDR3 covers 14 residues. The V and J ends lost 1 base and 11 bases respectively, with 14 bases between them. Germline loops: CDR1 SGHTA, CDR2 FQGNSA. The CDR3 protein is CASSLVAAIPKLFF. The CDR3 DNA sequence: TGTGCCAGCAGCTTAGTGGCAGCGATTCCGAAACTGTTTTTT.

This clonotype has a handful of counts. This chain uses TRBV25-1 with TRBJ2-7, with D tentatively TRBD2 (6 bases). The V and J ends lost 11 bases and 2 bases respectively, with 16 bases between them. The CDR3 spans 13 residues. The germline V gene has CDR1 MGHDK and CDR2 SYGVNS. CDR3 protein: CAWSGGTTYEQYF. The CDR3 region has the DNA TGTGCCTGGAGTGGGGGGACGACCTACGAGCAGTACTTC.

To note about this clonotype: This CDR3 is missing its conserved last phenylalanine or tryptophan, likely due to a read error. The DNA is left out, because the CDR3 cannot be placed on it with certainty; the CDR3 is given as TCRdb lists it. The rearrangement links TRBV7-2 to TRBJ2-2; the D segment call TRBD1 is taken from the table without a DNA check. The CDR3 totals 15 residues, both ends included. Germline V gives CDR1 SGHTA, CDR2 FQGNSA. The CDR3 sequence: CASSKFTGDTGELVL.

There are many counts of this clonotype. The rearrangement uses TRBV12-3 or TRBV12-4 and TRBJ2-1; TRBD1 is a possible D gene (5 bases). The CDR3 covers 12 residues. Deletions cut 2 bases from V and 9 bases from J, with 8 bases between. The CDR3: CASSLWGGEQFF. The CDR3 region has the DNA TGTGCCAGCAGTTTATGGGGCGGTGAGCAGTTCTTC.

This clonotype was picked up one time. The chain combines TRBV20-1 with TRBJ2-7, with D perhaps matching TRBD1 (5 bases). The CDR3 has 12 amino acids. The V and J ends lost 2 bases and 6 bases respectively, with 11 bases between them. Per the germline V gene, CDR1 is DFQATT and CDR2 is SNEGSKA (reference sequence). CDR3 region: CSARRLTAEQYF. In DNA form, the CDR3 reads TGCAGTGCTAGACGTTTGACAGCCGAGCAGTACTTC.

In its sample, this clonotype was seen once. The chain links TRBV20-1 to TRBJ1-2, with TRBD1 matching 11 bases. The ends lost 6 bases at V and 1 base at J; junction bases unmatched: 7. This CDR3 contains 15 residues. Looked up from germline, CDR1 is DFQATT and CDR2 is SNEGSKA (reference sequence). The CDR3 DNA reads TGCAGTGCGGGGACAGGGGGAATGGGTAACTATGGCTACACCTTC. This sequence encodes CSAGTGGMGNYGYTF.

This clonotype was seen more than once but under ten times. The V gene is TRBV3-1, the J gene TRBJ1-2, with TRBD1 as a possible D gene (5 bases). The CDR3 runs 16 residues. V shed 0 bases and J shed 4 bases, with 15 bases lying between them. Germline V gene sequence: CDR1 LGHDT, CDR2 YNNKEL (reference sequence). The CDR3 sequence is CASSQDSGAAAYGYTF. The CDR3 DNA reads TGTGCCAGCAGCCAAGATAGTGGGGCGGCGGCCTATGGCTACACCTTC. Drawing the rest from reference TRBV3-1 and TRBJ1-2, the complete variable domain is DTAVSQTPKYLVTQMGNDKSIKCEQNLGHDTMYWYKQDSKKFLKIMFSYNNKELIINETVPNRFSPKSPDKAHLNLHINSLELGDSAVYFCASSQDSGAAAYGYTFGSGTRLTVV.

The chain recombines TRBV5-1 with TRBJ2-5; 9 positions match TRBD1. Germline values: CDR1 SGHRS, CDR2 YFSETQ. The CDR3 loop spans 15 amino acids. Unmatched junction bases numbered 1, after V lost 0 bases and J lost 1 base. This chain's CDR3 is CASSLGGQGQETQYF. Written as DNA, the CDR3 is TGCGCCAGCAGCTTGGGGGGACAGGGCCAAGAGACCCAGTACTTC.

The chain is built from TRBV9 and TRBJ1-1; perhaps TRBD1 as D (5 bases). Trimming took 0 bases from V and 4 from J, leaving 16 bases between them. Germline CDR1 SGDLS, CDR2 YYNGEE. This CDR3 contains 16 residues. The CDR3 DNA reads TGTGCCAGCAGCGTAGGTCTAGGGGAAGCTTTCACTGAAGCTTTCTTT. Translating it yields CASSVGLGEAFTEAFF.

This clonotype was counted many times. This chain joins TRBV20-1 and TRBJ2-5; weak D call: TRBD1 (5 bases). Deletions cut 5 bases from V and 7 bases from J, with 11 bases between. The CDR3 spans 11 residues. Germline CDR1 and CDR2: DFQATT and SNEGSKA (reference sequence). CDR3 residues: CSAPRRGTQYF. CDR3 nucleotides: TGCAGTGCTCCGCGTAGGGGGACCCAGTACTTC.